This is a list of T cell receptor beta chains from one sample in a study of technical replicates of blood from a few donors. The protocol was immunoSEQ multiplex PCR, while the TCRdb copy is restricted to in-frame clones and leaves out a portion. The repertoire includes about 62,000 clones, roughly 89% of them detected once, and about 5% sits in the top ten. The sequenced sample was PBMCs. These TCRs come from a human donor in good health. Some clones in this sample may be carry-over from other donors' samples. CDR3s include the opening cysteine and the closing phenylalanine or tryptophan. Each record gives: V gene, J gene, clone size, D gene, CDR3 protein, CDR3 DNA. The D gene is left open where the match is weak. Clone size, where shown, is once, few, many, or a class for clones that have expanded.

>TRBV19|TRBJ2-5|.|.
CASSIGDTQETQYF
TGTGCCAGTAGTATAGGGGACACCCAAGAGACCCAGTACTTC
>TRBV18|TRBJ2-1|once|TRBD2
CASSPGTSGGANNEQFF
TGTGCCAGCTCCCCCGGGACTAGCGGGGGGGCTAACAATGAGCAGTTCTTC
>TRBV6-5|TRBJ1-2|.|TRBD1
CASKGTDGYTF
TGTGCCAGCAAAGGGACAGATGGCTACACCTTC
>TRBV9|TRBJ2-3|.|.
CASSVEAQADTQYF
TGTGCCAGCAGCGTAGAGGCACAAGCGGATACGCAGTATTTT
>TRBV19|TRBJ2-7|.|.
CASMRRTYEQYF
TGTGCCAGTATGAGGCGAACCTACGAGCAGTACTTC
>TRBV5-6|TRBJ1-1|.|.
CASSWGGWAEAFF
TGTGCCAGCAGCTGGGGGGGATGGGCCGAAGCTTTCTTT
>TRBV5-6|TRBJ2-7|.|TRBD2
CASSPLAGGPYEQYF
TGTGCCAGCAGCCCTCTAGCGGGAGGACCCTACGAGCAGTACTTC
>TRBV4-1|TRBJ1-5|.|.
CASSQDEGRRGPQHF
TGCGCCAGCAGCCAAGATGAGGGTCGGAGGGGACCCCAGCATTTT
>TRBV4-3|TRBJ2-7|.|TRBD1
CASSSIGGQGANEQYF
TGCGCCAGCAGCTCGATTGGGGGGCAGGGGGCGAACGAGCAGTACTTC
>TRBV11-2|TRBJ2-7|.|TRBD2
CASSFTSGGSAEQYF
TGTGCCAGCAGCTTTACTAGCGGGGGAAGCGCCGAGCAGTACTTC
>TRBV4-3|TRBJ2-1|.|.
CASSQDTGTYNEQFF
TGCGCCAGCAGCCAAGATACGGGGACCTACAATGAGCAGTTCTTC
>TRBV11-2|TRBJ2-1|.|TRBD2
CASSLSTGTSSYNEQFF
TGTGCCAGCAGCTTATCGACTGGGACTAGCTCCTACAATGAGCAGTTCTTC
>TRBV6-1|TRBJ2-2|.|.
CASSTTERSTGELFF
TGTGCCAGCAGTACCACAGAGCGGAGCACCGGGGAGCTGTTTTTT
>TRBV10-3|TRBJ2-3|.|TRBD1
CAIGKPRGQGTDTQYF
TGTGCCATCGGAAAACCCAGGGGGCAGGGCACAGATACGCAGTATTTT
>TRBV7-3|TRBJ2-5|.|TRBD2
CASSFAGLAKETQYF
TGTGCCAGCAGCTTCGCCGGACTAGCTAAGGAGACCCAGTACTTC
>TRBV5-5|TRBJ2-1|few|.
CASSDPGNEQFF
TGTGCCAGCAGCGACCCGGGGAATGAGCAGTTCTTC
>TRBV27|TRBJ1-6|.|TRBD1
CASSPTSTGVGNSPLHF
TGTGCCAGCAGTCCAACTTCTACAGGGGTCGGTAATTCACCCCTCCACTTT
>TRBV7-3|TRBJ1-1|.|TRBD1
CASSATGGGKAFF
TGTGCCAGCAGCGCCACAGGGGGCGGAAAAGCTTTCTTT
>TRBV7-6|TRBJ2-4|once|.
CASSSLSGLAKNIQYF
TGTGCCAGCAGCTCCTTATCAGGTCTAGCCAAAAACATTCAGTACTTC
>TRBV27|TRBJ2-2|.|TRBD2
CASSLVTSGRNTGELFF
TGTGCCAGCAGTTTAGTGACTAGCGGGAGGAACACCGGGGAGCTGTTTTTT
>TRBV6-5|TRBJ2-7|.|TRBD2
CASRYTGTRIYEQYF
TGTGCCAGCAGGTACACCGGGACTAGGATATACGAGCAGTACTTC
>TRBV10-3|TRBJ2-3|.|TRBD2
CAISVIAGATDTQYF
TGTGCCATCAGTGTAATAGCGGGGGCCACAGATACGCAGTATTTT
>TRBV18|TRBJ2-2|once|.
CASSPDRRGGELFF
TGTGCCAGCTCACCAGACCGCCGGGGAGGGGAGCTGTTTTTT
>TRBV7-8|TRBJ2-5|.|.
CASSSSLLPTGTFQETQYF
TGTGCCAGCAGCTCCTCTTTACTCCCTACCGGGACTTTCCAAGAGACCCAGTACTTC
>TRBV2|TRBJ2-5|.|TRBD2
CASSGLAGGETQYF
TGTGCCAGCAGTGGGCTAGCGGGAGGTGAGACCCAGTACTTC
>TRBV7-2|TRBJ2-6|.|.
CASSSRASWGANVLTF
TGTGCCAGCAGCTCCAGGGCCTCTTGGGGGGCCAACGTCCTGACTTTC
>TRBV7-9|TRBJ2-2|.|.
CASSSPWRTVVGELFF
TGTGCCAGCAGCTCCCCTTGGCGGACAGTCGTAGGGGAGCTGTTTTTT
>TRBV29-1|TRBJ2-1|once|.
CSVVAGSLHEQFF
TGCAGCGTTGTGGCAGGTTCCCTACATGAGCAGTTCTTC
>TRBV15|TRBJ2-7|few|TRBD1
CATSREIGTAPYEQYF
TGTGCCACCAGCAGAGAAATAGGGACAGCACCCTACGAGCAGTACTTC
>TRBV4-3|TRBJ1-2|.|.
CASSQDRGPEGYGYTF
TGCGCCAGCAGCCAAGATCGGGGCCCGGAGGGCTATGGCTACACCTTC
>TRBV6-5|TRBJ2-2|once|.
CASSYVGQGNTGELFF
TGTGCCAGCAGTTACGTCGGGCAGGGGAACACCGGGGAGCTGTTTTTT
>TRBV5-6|TRBJ2-7|.|.
CASSSLREQYF
TGTGCCAGCTCCTCCTTGCGCGAGCAGTACTTC
>TRBV9|TRBJ2-2|few|.
CASSVGAGNTGELFF
TGTGCCAGCAGCGTAGGGGCGGGGAACACCGGGGAGCTGTTTTTT
>TRBV4-2|TRBJ1-2|.|.
CASSQADSSLGSYTF
TGTGCCAGCAGCCAAGCAGACAGCTCCCTTGGTTCCTACACCTTC
>TRBV7-2|TRBJ2-7|.|.
CASSFKGGGFISYEQYF
TGTGCCAGCAGCTTCAAAGGAGGGGGCTTTATCTCCTACGAGCAGTACTTC
>TRBV11-3|TRBJ2-3|.|TRBD2
CASSPTSYTDTQYF
TGTGCCAGCAGCCCGACTAGCTACACAGATACGCAGTATTTT
>TRBV12-5|TRBJ1-1|once|TRBD1
CASGPEQGARTEAFF
TGTGCTAGTGGTCCGGAACAGGGGGCGCGCACTGAAGCTTTCTTT
>TRBV7-9|TRBJ2-6|.|.
CASSLPRSRVSSGANVLTF
TGTGCCAGCAGCTTACCCCGGAGCAGAGTTAGCTCTGGGGCCAACGTCCTGACTTTC
>TRBV19|TRBJ1-2|.|.
CASSIPLTGRGYGYTF
TGTGCCAGTAGTATCCCATTAACAGGGAGAGGATATGGCTACACCTTC
>TRBV19|TRBJ2-5|.|TRBD2
CASSMSLAGSETQYF
TGTGCCAGTAGTATGAGCCTAGCGGGGTCCGAGACCCAGTACTTC
>TRBV6-6|TRBJ1-5|.|.
CASSRDPDQPQHF
TGTGCCAGCAGCCGGGATCCCGATCAGCCCCAGCATTTT
>TRBV27|TRBJ2-1|.|TRBD2
CASTEGGSGGYEQFF
TGTGCCAGCACCGAAGGGGGTAGCGGGGGCTATGAGCAGTTCTTC
>TRBV2|TRBJ1-2|.|TRBD1
CASSEALQGVRGYTF
TGTGCCAGCAGTGAAGCGCTTCAGGGGGTGAGGGGCTACACCTTC
>TRBV6-6|TRBJ1-2|.|.
CASTDGTTGNYGYTF
TGTGCCAGCACCGACGGGACAACAGGGAACTATGGCTACACCTTC
>TRBV28|TRBJ2-3|.|.
CASSSREDLRDTQYF
TGTGCCAGCAGTTCCCGGGAAGATCTACGAGATACGCAGTATTTT
>TRBV12-5|TRBJ2-3|.|TRBD2
CASGFNLAGVSTDTQYF
TGTGCTAGTGGTTTCAACCTAGCGGGAGTAAGCACAGATACGCAGTATTTT
>TRBV6-5|TRBJ2-2|few|.
CASSYSVKNTGELFF
TGTGCCAGCAGTTATTCAGTGAAGAACACCGGGGAGCTGTTTTTT
>TRBV7-6|TRBJ1-6|.|.
CASSLVQNSYNSPLHF
TGTGCCAGCAGCTTAGTACAAAACTCCTATAATTCACCCCTCCACTTT
>TRBV27|TRBJ2-3|.|.
CASRKGVLTDTQYF
TGTGCCAGCAGAAAAGGGGTCCTCACAGATACGCAGTATTTT
>TRBV7-3|TRBJ1-2|.|TRBD1
CASSDGTGFGYTF
TGTGCCAGCAGCGATGGGACAGGGTTCGGCTACACCTTC
>TRBV5-6|TRBJ2-5|.|.
CASSLRGWETQYF
TGTGCCAGCAGCTTGAGGGGTTGGGAGACCCAGTACTTC
>TRBV4-2|TRBJ2-1|few|.
CASSPSGDEQFF
TGTGCCAGCAGCCCCTCCGGGGATGAGCAGTTCTTC
>TRBV2|TRBJ2-3|.|TRBD2
CASSRTSGSTDTQYF
TGTGCCAGCAGTCGGACTAGCGGGAGCACAGATACGCAGTATTTT
>TRBV19|TRBJ1-1|.|TRBD1
CATRDRGNTEAFF
TGTGCCACCCGGGACAGGGGGAACACTGAAGCTTTCTTT
>TRBV5-1|TRBJ1-1|.|TRBD1
CASSLSPGQGTEAFF
TGCGCCAGCAGCTTGTCCCCGGGACAGGGCACTGAAGCTTTCTTT
>TRBV5-1|TRBJ2-1|once|TRBD2
CASRGTSGIHNEQFF
TGCGCCAGCAGGGGGACTAGCGGGATCCACAATGAGCAGTTCTTC
>TRBV4-3|TRBJ1-1|.|.
CASSQDYRGWDTEAFF
TGCGCCAGCAGCCAAGATTATCGGGGATGGGACACTGAAGCTTTCTTT
>TRBV5-1|TRBJ1-6|.|TRBD1
CASSSQGAGHNSPLHF
TGCGCCAGCAGCTCTCAGGGGGCAGGTCATAATTCACCCCTCCACTTT
>TRBV7-3|TRBJ2-3|.|.
CASSSSGGKEGGRQYF
TGTGCCAGCAGCTCCAGCGGAGGAAAGGAGGGGGGGAGGCAGTATTTT
>TRBV19|TRBJ1-2|.|TRBD1
CASRLTGFYGYTF
TGTGCCAGTAGACTGACAGGGTTCTATGGCTACACCTTC